This T cell receptor beta chain was profiled in a study of blood T cell repertoires in COVID-19. Study at large: Sites across the United States, Italy and Spain contributed samples from acute and convalescent COVID-19. T cells, B-cell-depleted T cells, or PBMCs supplied cDNA or gDNA.

The CDR3 runs to 16 residues. Germline lookup yields CDR1 SGHKS and CDR2 YYEKEE (reference sequence). V lost 2 bases and J lost 3; bases outside the gene matches: 5. In the original workflow: Cell counts per sample came from amplifying reference gene primers. Data came from immunoSEQ multiplex PCR; TCRdb stores just in-frame clones and leaves some out. V and J calls and clone size are given by that table; D and trimming were obtained from the DNA. In the table there are 90,000 to 150,000 clones, roughly 80% of which are singletons. The V call is TRBV5-5, the J call TRBJ2-2, with 9 bases that match TRBD1. The sequencing input was peripheral blood. The TCR sequence derives from a man between 65 and 85 years old with acute or convalescent COVID-19. CDR3 nucleotide sequence: TGTGCCAGCAGCTTTCGCCGGGACAGGGACACCGGGGAGCTGTTTTTT. It specifies CASSFRRDRDTGELFF.